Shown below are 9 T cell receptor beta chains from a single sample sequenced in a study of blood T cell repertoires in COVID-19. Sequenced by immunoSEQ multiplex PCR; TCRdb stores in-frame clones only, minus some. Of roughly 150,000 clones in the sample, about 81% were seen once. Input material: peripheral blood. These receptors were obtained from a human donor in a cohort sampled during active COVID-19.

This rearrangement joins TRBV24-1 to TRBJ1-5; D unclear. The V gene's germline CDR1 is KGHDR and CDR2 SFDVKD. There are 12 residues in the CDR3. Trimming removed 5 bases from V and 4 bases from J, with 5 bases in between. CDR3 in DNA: TGTGCCACCAGTGGTCTGAATCAGCCCCAGCATTTT. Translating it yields CATSGLNQPQHF.

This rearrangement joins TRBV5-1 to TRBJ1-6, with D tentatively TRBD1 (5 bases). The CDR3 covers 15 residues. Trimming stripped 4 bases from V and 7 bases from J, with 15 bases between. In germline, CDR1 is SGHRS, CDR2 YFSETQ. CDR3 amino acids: CASSPPEGRNSPLHF. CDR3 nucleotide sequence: TGCGCCAGCAGCCCGCCGGAGGGGCGGAATTCACCCCTCCACTTT.

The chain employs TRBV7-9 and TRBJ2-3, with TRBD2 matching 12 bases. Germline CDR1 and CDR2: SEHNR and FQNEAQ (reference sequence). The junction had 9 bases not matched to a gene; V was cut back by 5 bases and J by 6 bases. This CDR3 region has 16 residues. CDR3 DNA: TGTGCCAGCAGCCCACTAGCGGGAGGAGGTCCGGATACGCAGTATTTT. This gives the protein CASSPLAGGGPDTQYF.

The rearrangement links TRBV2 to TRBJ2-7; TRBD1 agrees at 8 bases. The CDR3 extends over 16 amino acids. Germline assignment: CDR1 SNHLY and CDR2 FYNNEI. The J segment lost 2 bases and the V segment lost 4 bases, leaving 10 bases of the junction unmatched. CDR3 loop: CASSVSGTGFTYEQYF. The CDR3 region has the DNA TGTGCCAGCAGTGTTTCCGGGACAGGCTTTACCTACGAGCAGTACTTC.

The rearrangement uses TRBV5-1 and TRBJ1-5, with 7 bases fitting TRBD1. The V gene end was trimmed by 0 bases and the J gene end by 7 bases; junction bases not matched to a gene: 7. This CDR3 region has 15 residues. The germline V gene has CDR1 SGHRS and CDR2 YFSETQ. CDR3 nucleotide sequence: TGCGCCAGCAGCTTGGTAGGGGGCCCGGAACAGCCCCAGCATTTT. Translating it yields CASSLVGGPEQPQHF.

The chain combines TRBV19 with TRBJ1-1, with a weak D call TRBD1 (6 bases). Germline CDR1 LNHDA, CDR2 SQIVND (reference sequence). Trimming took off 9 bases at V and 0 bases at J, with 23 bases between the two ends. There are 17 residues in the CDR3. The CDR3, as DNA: TGTGCCAGCAATCTTAGGACAGTCGAGGGGATGAACACTGAAGCTTTCTTT. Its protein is CASNLRTVEGMNTEAFF. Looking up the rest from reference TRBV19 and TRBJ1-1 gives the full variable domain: DGGITQSPKYLFRKEGQNVTLSCEQNLNHDAMYWYRQDPGQGLRLIYYSQIVNDFQKGDIAEGYSVSREKKESFPLTVTSAQKNPTAFYLCASNLRTVEGMNTEAFFGQGTRLTVV.

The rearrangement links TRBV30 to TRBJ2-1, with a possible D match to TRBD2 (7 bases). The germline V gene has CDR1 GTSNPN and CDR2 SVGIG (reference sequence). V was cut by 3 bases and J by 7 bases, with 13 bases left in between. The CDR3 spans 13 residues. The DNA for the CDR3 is TGTGCCTGGAGCGGAGGGGGGGTTAATGAGCAGTTCTTC. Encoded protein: CAWSGGGVNEQFF.

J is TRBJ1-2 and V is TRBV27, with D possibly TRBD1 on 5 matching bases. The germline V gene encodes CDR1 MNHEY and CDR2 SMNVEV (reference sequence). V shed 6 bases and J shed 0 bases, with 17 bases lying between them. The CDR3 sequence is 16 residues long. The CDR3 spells CASSPGQGNSNYGYTF. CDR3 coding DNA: TGTGCCAGCAGCCCAGGGCAAGGAAACTCTAACTATGGCTACACCTTC.

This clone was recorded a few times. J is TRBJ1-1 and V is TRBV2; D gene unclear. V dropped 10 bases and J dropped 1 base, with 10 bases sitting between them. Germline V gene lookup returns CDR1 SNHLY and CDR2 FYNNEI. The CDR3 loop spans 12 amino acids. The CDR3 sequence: CAIARGNTEAFF. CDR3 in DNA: TGTGCCATCGCGCGGGGGAACACTGAAGCTTTCTTT. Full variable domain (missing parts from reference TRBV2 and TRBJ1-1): EPEVTQTPSHQVTQMGQEVILRCVPISNHLYFYWYRQILGQKVEFLVSFYNNEISEKSEIFDDQFSVERPDGSNFTLKIRSTKLEDSAMYFCAIARGNTEAFFGQGTRLTVV.